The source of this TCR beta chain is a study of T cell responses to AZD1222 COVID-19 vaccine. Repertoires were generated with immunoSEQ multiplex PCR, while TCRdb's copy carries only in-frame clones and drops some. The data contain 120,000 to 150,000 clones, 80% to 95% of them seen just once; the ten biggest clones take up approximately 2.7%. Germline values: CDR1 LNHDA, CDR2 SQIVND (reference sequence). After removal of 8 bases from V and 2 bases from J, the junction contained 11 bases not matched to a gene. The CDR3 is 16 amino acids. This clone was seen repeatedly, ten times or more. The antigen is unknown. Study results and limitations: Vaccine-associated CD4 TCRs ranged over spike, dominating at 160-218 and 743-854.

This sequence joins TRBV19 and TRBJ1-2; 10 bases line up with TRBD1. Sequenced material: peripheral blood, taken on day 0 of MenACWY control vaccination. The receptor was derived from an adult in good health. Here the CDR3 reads CASDGDRGKGNYGYTF. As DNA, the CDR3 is TGTGCCAGTGACGGGGACAGGGGAAAGGGGAACTATGGCTACACCTTC.